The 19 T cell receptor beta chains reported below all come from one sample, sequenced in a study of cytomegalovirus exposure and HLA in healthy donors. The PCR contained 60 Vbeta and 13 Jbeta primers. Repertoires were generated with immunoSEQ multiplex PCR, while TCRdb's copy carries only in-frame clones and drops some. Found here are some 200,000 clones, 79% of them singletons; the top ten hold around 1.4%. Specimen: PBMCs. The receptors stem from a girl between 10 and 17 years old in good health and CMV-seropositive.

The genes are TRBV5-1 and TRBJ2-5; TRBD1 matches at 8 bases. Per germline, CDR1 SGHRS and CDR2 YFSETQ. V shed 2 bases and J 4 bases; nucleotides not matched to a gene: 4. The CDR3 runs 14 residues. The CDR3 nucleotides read TGCGCCAGCAGCTTTCCGGACAGGGTAGAGACCCAGTACTTC. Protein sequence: CASSFPDRVETQYF.

This CDR3 is CASSFGGFSLSRETQYF. Written as DNA, the CDR3 is TGTGCCAGCAGTTTCGGGGGGTTCTCTCTAAGTAGAGAGACCCAGTACTTC. The gene calls are TRBV27 and TRBJ2-5; 7 bases match TRBD2. Trimming removed 3 bases from V and 4 bases from J; junction bases left unmatched: 14. CDR3 length equals 17 residues. Germline V gene lookup returns CDR1 MNHEY and CDR2 SMNVEV (reference sequence).

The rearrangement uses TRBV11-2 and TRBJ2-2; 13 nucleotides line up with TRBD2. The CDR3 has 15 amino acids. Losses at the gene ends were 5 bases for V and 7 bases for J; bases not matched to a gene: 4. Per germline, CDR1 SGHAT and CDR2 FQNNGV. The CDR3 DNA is TGTGCCAGCAGCCGACTAGCGGGGGGAGACGGGGAGCTGTTTTTT. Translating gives CASSRLAGGDGELFF.

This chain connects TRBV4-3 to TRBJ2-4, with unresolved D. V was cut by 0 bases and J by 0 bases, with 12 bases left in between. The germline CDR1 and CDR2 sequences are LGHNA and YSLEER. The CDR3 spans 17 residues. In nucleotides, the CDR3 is TGCGCCAGCAGCCAAGAAGCCCTTGATTTAGCCAAAAACATTCAGTACTTC. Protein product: CASSQEALDLAKNIQYF.

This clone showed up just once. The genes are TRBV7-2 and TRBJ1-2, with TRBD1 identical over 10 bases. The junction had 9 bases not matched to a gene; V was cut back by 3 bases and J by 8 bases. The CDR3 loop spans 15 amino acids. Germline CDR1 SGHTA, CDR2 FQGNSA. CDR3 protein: CASSFSTGGAEGYTF. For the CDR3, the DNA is TGTGCCAGCAGCTTCTCGACAGGGGGCGCTGAGGGCTACACCTTC.

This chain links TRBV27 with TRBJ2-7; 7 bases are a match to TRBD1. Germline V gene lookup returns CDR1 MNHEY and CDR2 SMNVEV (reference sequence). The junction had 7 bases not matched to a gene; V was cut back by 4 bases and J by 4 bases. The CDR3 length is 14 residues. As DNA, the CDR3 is TGTGCCAGCAGTTCGGCCGGACAGGAGTACGAGCAGTACTTC. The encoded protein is CASSSAGQEYEQYF.

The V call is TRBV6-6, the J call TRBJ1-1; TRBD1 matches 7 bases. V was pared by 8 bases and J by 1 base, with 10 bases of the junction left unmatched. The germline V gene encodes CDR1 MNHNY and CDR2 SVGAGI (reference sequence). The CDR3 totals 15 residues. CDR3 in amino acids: CASCTGDGPNTEAFF. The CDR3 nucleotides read TGTGCCAGCTGCACAGGGGACGGGCCGAACACTGAAGCTTTCTTT.

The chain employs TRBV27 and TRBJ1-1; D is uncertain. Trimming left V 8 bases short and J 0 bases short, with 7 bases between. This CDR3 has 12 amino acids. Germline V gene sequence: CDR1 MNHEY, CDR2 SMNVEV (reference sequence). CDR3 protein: CASGRLNTEAFF. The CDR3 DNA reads TGTGCCAGCGGCAGGCTGAACACTGAAGCTTTCTTT.

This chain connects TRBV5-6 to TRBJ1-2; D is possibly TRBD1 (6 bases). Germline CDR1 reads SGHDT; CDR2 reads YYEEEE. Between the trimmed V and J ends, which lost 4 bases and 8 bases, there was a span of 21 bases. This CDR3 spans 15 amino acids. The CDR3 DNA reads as TGTGCCAGCAGCCAAGACATAAAACAGGGAGCCGGCTACACCTTC. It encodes CASSQDIKQGAGYTF.

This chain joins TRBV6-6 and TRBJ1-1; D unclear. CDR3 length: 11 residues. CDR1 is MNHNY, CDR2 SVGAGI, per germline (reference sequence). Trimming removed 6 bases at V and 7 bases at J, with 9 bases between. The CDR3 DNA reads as TGTGCCAGCAGCAGGATAGATGAAGCTTTCTTT. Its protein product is CASSRIDEAFF.

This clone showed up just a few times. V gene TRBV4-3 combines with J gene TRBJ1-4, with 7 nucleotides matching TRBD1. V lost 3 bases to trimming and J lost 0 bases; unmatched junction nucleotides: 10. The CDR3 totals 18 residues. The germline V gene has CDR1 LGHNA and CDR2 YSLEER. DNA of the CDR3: TGCGCCAGCAGCCAGGGGTGGCAGGGGGGCCCAACTAATGAAAAACTGTTTTTT. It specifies CASSQGWQGGPTNEKLFF.

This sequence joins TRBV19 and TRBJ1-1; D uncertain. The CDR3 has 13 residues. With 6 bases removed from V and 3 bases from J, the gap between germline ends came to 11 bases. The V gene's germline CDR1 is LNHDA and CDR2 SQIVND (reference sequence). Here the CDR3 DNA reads TGTGCCAGTAGAAAGAACCGGGACACTGAAGCTTTCTTT. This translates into CASRKNRDTEAFF.

The CDR3 DNA reads TGTGCCAGCAGCGCAGGAAGCGGGGGACTTTACAATGAGCAGTTCTTC. Protein product: CASSAGSGGLYNEQFF. The chain has TRBV9 and TRBJ2-1; 8 positions agree with TRBD2. In germline, CDR1 is SGDLS, CDR2 YYNGEE. With V trimmed by 3 bases and J by 4 bases, 9 bases remained unmatched. This CDR3 contains 16 residues.

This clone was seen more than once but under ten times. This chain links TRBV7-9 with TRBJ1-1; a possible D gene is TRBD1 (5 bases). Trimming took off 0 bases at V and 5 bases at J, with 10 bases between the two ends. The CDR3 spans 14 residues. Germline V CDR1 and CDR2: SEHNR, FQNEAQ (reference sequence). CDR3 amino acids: CASSLAAGPTEAFF. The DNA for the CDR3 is TGTGCCAGCAGCTTAGCAGCAGGGCCAACTGAAGCTTTCTTT.

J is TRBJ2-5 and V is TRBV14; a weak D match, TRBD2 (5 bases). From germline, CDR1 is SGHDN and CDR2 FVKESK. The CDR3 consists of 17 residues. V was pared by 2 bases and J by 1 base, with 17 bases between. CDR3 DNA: TGTGCCAGCAGCCAATCTCCTCTCGGGAAACTCCAAGAGACCCAGTACTTC. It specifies CASSQSPLGKLQETQYF.

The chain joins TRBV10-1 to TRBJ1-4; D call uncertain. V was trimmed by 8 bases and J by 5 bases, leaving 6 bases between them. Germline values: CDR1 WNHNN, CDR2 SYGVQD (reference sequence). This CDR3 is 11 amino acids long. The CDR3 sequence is CASGHNEKLFF. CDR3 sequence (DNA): TGCGCCAGCGGCCACAATGAAAAACTGTTTTTT.

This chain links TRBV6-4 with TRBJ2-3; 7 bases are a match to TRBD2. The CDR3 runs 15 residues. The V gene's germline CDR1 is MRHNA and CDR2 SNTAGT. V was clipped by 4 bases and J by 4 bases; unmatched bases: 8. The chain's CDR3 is CASSVRAGVPDTQYF. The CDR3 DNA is TGTGCCAGCAGTGTGAGGGCGGGGGTGCCAGATACGCAGTATTTT.

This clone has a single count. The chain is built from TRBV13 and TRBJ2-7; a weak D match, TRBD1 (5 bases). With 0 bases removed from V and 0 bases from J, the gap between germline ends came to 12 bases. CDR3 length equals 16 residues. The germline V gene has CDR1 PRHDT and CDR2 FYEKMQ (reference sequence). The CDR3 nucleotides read TGTGCCAGCAGCTTAGGAGCAAAGGGGTCCTCCTACGAGCAGTACTTC. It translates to CASSLGAKGSSYEQYF.

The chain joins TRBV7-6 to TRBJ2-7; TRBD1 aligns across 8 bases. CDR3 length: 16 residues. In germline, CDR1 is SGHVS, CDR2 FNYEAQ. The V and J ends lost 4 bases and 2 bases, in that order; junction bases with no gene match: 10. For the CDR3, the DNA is TGTGCCAGCAGCTCCCAACCGGGACAGGTTCCCTACGAGCAGTACTTC. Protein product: CASSSQPGQVPYEQYF. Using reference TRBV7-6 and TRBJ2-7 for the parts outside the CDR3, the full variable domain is GAGVSQSPRYKVTKRGQDVALRCDPISGHVSLYWYRQALGQGPEFLTYFNYEAQQDKSGLPNDRFSAERPEGSISTLTIQRTEQRDSAMYRCASSSQPGQVPYEQYFGPGTRLTVT.